The next 29 T cell receptor beta chains were all read from a single sample in a study of blood T cell repertoires in COVID-19 (dated by TCRdb to about 2020). The library was built by means of the immunoSEQ multiplex PCR assay. TCRdb holds this immuneACCESS table with in-frame rearrangements only. Some clones are missing; in checked studies, unresolved V genes explain under half, and the rest has no known cause. The sample has around 400,000 clones on record, 80% to 90% of them singletons. The ten largest account for around 1.3% of the sample. Sequencing was carried out using peripheral blood. The source is a middle-aged man with acute or convalescent COVID-19.

The count of this clone is one. J is TRBJ1-3 and V is TRBV28, with TRBD1 as a possible D gene (5 bases). The germline V gene has CDR1 MDHEN and CDR2 SYDVKM. Trimming stripped 1 base from V and 2 bases from J, with 15 bases between. This CDR3 comprises 17 residues. This CDR3 reads CASSLFGGAGTGNTIYF. For the CDR3, the DNA is TGTGCCAGCAGTTTATTCGGCGGGGCCGGGACTGGAAACACCATATATTTT.

The chain combines TRBV29-1 with TRBJ2-7; maybe TRBD1 (6 bases). The CDR3 runs 15 residues. Germline V CDR1 and CDR2: SQVTM, ANQGSEA. The V end was cut by 1 base, the J end by 6 bases, with 19 bases between. The CDR3: CSVEAVGARLGEQYF. In nucleotides, the CDR3 is TGCAGCGTTGAAGCAGTGGGGGCGCGTTTAGGCGAGCAGTACTTC.

The rearrangement uses TRBV27 and TRBJ1-1; no reliable D call. CDR3 size: 13 residues. Germline lookup yields CDR1 MNHEY and CDR2 SMNVEV (reference sequence). Trimming took 5 bases from V and 3 from J, leaving 10 bases between them. DNA for the CDR3: TGTGCCAGCAGTCTTGCAGTCGACACTGAAGCTTTCTTT. Its translation: CASSLAVDTEAFF.

V gene TRBV30 combines with J gene TRBJ1-3; possibly TRBD1 for D (6 bases). The germline gives CDR1 GTSNPN, CDR2 SVGIG (reference sequence). The V end was cut by 3 bases, the J end by 0 bases, with 15 bases between. CDR3 length equals 16 residues. The CDR3 here is CAWRRTETFSGNTIYF. CDR3 DNA sequence: TGTGCCTGGAGAAGGACAGAGACCTTCTCTGGAAACACCATATATTTT. Looking up the rest from reference TRBV30 and TRBJ1-3 gives the full variable domain: SQTIHQWPATLVQPVGSPLSLECTVEGTSNPNLYWYRQAAGRGLQLLFYSVGIGQISSEVPQNLSASRPQDRQFILSSKKLLLSDSGFYLCAWRRTETFSGNTIYFGEGSWLTVV.

V gene TRBV15 combines with J gene TRBJ1-6; TRBD1 is a possible D gene (5 bases). Germline lookup yields CDR1 LNHNV and CDR2 YYDKDF (reference sequence). Deletions cut 0 bases from V and 7 bases from J, with 13 bases between. The CDR3 is 16 amino acids. CDR3 bases: TGTGCCACCAGCAGAGACCCCGACAGAAGAAATTCACCCCTCCACTTT. Amino acids: CATSRDPDRRNSPLHF.

V gene TRBV5-1 combines with J gene TRBJ1-1, with no clear D. The CDR3 length is 13 residues. Trimming cost V 3 bases and J 0 bases, with 6 bases left between them. CDR1 is SGHRS and CDR2 is YFSETQ in the germline V gene. This CDR3 reads CASSSRLNTEAFF. The DNA for the CDR3 is TGCGCCAGCAGCTCGAGATTGAACACTGAAGCTTTCTTT.

J is TRBJ1-5 and V is TRBV5-6, with D perhaps matching TRBD1 (5 bases). The CDR3 is 16 residues long. The V gene lost 1 base and the J gene lost 2 bases, with 13 bases spanning the gap. CDR1 is SGHDT, CDR2 YYEEEE, per germline. CDR3 amino acids: CASSLFWGLGNQPQHF. For the CDR3, the DNA is TGTGCCAGCAGCTTGTTCTGGGGCTTGGGCAATCAGCCCCAGCATTTT. The variable domain in full, with the rest retrieved from reference TRBV5-6 and TRBJ1-5, is DAGVTQSPTHLIKTRGQQVTLRCSPKSGHDTVSWYQQALGQGPQFIFQYYEEEERQRGNFPDRFSGHQFPNYSSELNVNALLLGDSALYLCASSLFWGLGNQPQHFGDGTRLSIL.

In regard to this clone: The same CDR3 is also encoded by other DNA sequences in this sample. CDR3 in DNA: TGTGCCAGCAGCGTAGATTCGGGGAGGGGGGAGACCCAGTACTTC. It is translated as CASSVDSGRGETQYF. The chain links TRBV9 to TRBJ2-5; D may be TRBD2 (7 bases). This CDR3 spans 15 amino acids. The ends were cut back, 0 bases at V and 5 bases at J, with 14 bases in the middle. Germline CDR1 and CDR2: SGDLS and YYNGEE. The entire variable domain, with the rest obtained from reference TRBV9 and TRBJ2-5, is as follows: DSGVTQTPKHLITATGQRVTLRCSPRSGDLSVYWYQQSLDQGLQFLIQYYNGEERAKGNILERFSAQQFPDLHSELNLSSLELGDSALYFCASSVDSGRGETQYFGPGTRLLVL.

The chain joins TRBV19 to TRBJ1-1, with unresolved D. The CDR3 length is 14 residues. Trimming cost V 3 bases and J 4 bases, with 12 bases left between them. Germline V gene data show CDR1 as LNHDA and CDR2 as SQIVND (reference sequence). The CDR3 coding sequence is TGTGCCAGTAGTATCGACGGGTTTGCCACTGAAGCTTTCTTT. Translating it yields CASSIDGFATEAFF.

This sequence joins TRBV10-3 and TRBJ2-7; 8 bases are a match to TRBD1. The germline V gene has CDR1 ENHRY and CDR2 SYGVKD. The CDR3 is 11 residues long. Trimming removed 8 bases from V and 3 bases from J; junction bases left unmatched: 0. The CDR3 protein is CAIGQGYEQYF. DNA for the CDR3: TGTGCCATCGGACAGGGCTACGAGCAGTACTTC.

The V and J genes are TRBV30 and TRBJ1-6; D gene ambiguous. The V and J ends lost 2 bases and 0 bases respectively, with 8 bases between them. This CDR3 spans 15 amino acids. Germline V gene data show CDR1 as GTSNPN and CDR2 as SVGIG (reference sequence). The CDR3 region has the DNA TGTGCCTGGAGTTTGTCGGGCTCCTATAATTCACCCCTCCACTTT. Amino acid sequence: CAWSLSGSYNSPLHF. The entire variable domain, with the rest obtained from reference TRBV30 and TRBJ1-6, is as follows: SQTIHQWPATLVQPVGSPLSLECTVEGTSNPNLYWYRQAAGRGLQLLFYSVGIGQISSEVPQNLSASRPQDRQFILSSKKLLLSDSGFYLCAWSLSGSYNSPLHFGNGTRLTVT.

The chain carries TRBV5-4 and TRBJ1-1, with TRBD1 as a possible D gene (5 bases). V was clipped by 0 bases and J by 4 bases, with 16 bases between them. The CDR3 is 16 residues long. CDR1 is SGHNT and CDR2 is YYREEE in the germline V gene (reference sequence). The CDR3: CASSLDGQIEITEAFF. CDR3 in DNA: TGTGCCAGCAGCTTGGATGGACAAATAGAAATCACTGAAGCTTTCTTT.

This clone was seen just once. DNA of the CDR3: TGTGCCAGCAGCCTCAACTCGGGAGTTGGAGGCTACACCTTC. Translation gives CASSLNSGVGGYTF. J is TRBJ1-2 and V is TRBV3-1 (or the pseudogene TRBV3-2); D is ambiguous. Looked up from germline, CDR1 is LGHDT and CDR2 is YNNKEL (reference sequence). V was pared by 4 bases and J by 8 bases, with 17 bases between. The CDR3 consists of 14 residues.

CDR3 DNA sequence: TGCGCCAGCAGCCTCGTTGGTGAGCTGGACATCTCCTACAATGAGCAGTTCTTC. Protein sequence: CASSLVGELDISYNEQFF. The chain joins TRBV23-1 to TRBJ2-1; D is possibly TRBD1 (5 bases). TRBV23-1 has ORF status, its function being uncertain. Trimming left V 6 bases short and J 0 bases short, with 21 bases between. The CDR3 runs to 18 residues.

This clone was counted once. CDR3 sequence reads: CASSTRTSTDTQYF. The DNA for the CDR3 is TGTGCCAGCAGCACTAGGACTAGCACAGATACGCAGTATTTT. V and J are TRBV3-1 (or the pseudogene TRBV3-2) and TRBJ2-3, with D perhaps TRBD2 (5 bases). CDR3 length: 14 amino acids. Germline-derived CDR1 and CDR2 are LGHDT and YNNKEL (reference sequence). The V gene lost 5 bases and the J gene lost 0 bases, with 9 bases spanning the gap.

The rearrangement links TRBV6-1 to TRBJ1-2, with 8 positions matching TRBD1. Looked up from germline, CDR1 is MNHNS and CDR2 is SASEGT. V lost 0 bases and J lost 5; bases outside the gene matches: 5. The CDR3 totals 15 residues. CDR3 sequence reads: CASSEARDRGYGYTF. For the CDR3, the DNA is TGTGCCAGCAGTGAAGCTCGAGACAGGGGATATGGCTACACCTTC.

The table lists this clone with a count of one. V gene TRBV7-9 combines with J gene TRBJ2-1; 13 bases agree with TRBD2. This CDR3 is 19 amino acids long. Germline CDR1 is SEHNR and CDR2 is FQNEAQ (reference sequence). V gave up 4 bases and J gave up 0 bases; unmatched junction bases: 9. CDR3 sequence: CASSSRLAGGPSSYNEQFF. The CDR3 coding sequence is TGTGCCAGCAGCTCGAGACTAGCGGGGGGCCCGAGCTCCTACAATGAGCAGTTCTTC.

V and J are TRBV27 and TRBJ2-7; 11 positions match TRBD2. CDR1 MNHEY and CDR2 SMNVEV come from the germline V gene (reference sequence). This CDR3 contains 14 residues. V was pared by 8 bases and J by 2 bases, with 5 bases of the junction left unmatched. The CDR3: CASPTSGAPYEQYF. CDR3 in DNA: TGTGCCAGCCCGACTAGCGGGGCTCCCTACGAGCAGTACTTC.

The count of this clone is one. The rearrangement links TRBV28 to TRBJ1-2, with D unresolved. The CDR3 length is 15 residues. Trimming left V 2 bases short and J 8 bases short, with 18 bases between. Germline V lookup: CDR1 MDHEN, CDR2 SYDVKM. CDR3 DNA: TGTGCCAGCAGTTTAACTCGCGGATGGTCTAGGGGCTACACCTTC. The encoded protein is CASSLTRGWSRGYTF.

The rearrangement links TRBV27 to TRBJ1-6; 7 bases align to TRBD1. CDR3 length equals 15 residues. CDR1 MNHEY and CDR2 SMNVEV come from the germline V gene (reference sequence). Trimming removed 4 bases from V and 8 bases from J; junction bases left unmatched: 8. The CDR3 DNA follows: TGTGCCAGCAGTTCTTACAGGGGTGGGGATTCACCCCTCCACTTT. Encoded protein: CASSSYRGGDSPLHF.

The chain combines TRBV27 with TRBJ2-5; D unclear. Trimming stripped 6 bases from V and 2 bases from J, with 4 bases between. Germline-derived CDR1 and CDR2 are MNHEY and SMNVEV (reference sequence). There are 11 residues in the CDR3. The CDR3 nucleotides read TGTGCCAGCAGATCACAAGAGACCCAGTACTTC. Translating it yields CASRSQETQYF.

The chain joins TRBV12-5 to TRBJ1-5; 7 bases fit TRBD1. Germline assignment: CDR1 LGHNT and CDR2 FRNRAP. Germline trimming cut 4 bases from V and 5 bases from J; bases unmatched to any gene: 8. CDR3 length: 15 residues. CDR3 sequence: CASGSQTGWDQPQHF. Written as DNA, the CDR3 is TGTGCTAGTGGTTCCCAGACAGGGTGGGATCAGCCCCAGCATTTT.

The chain has TRBV9 and TRBJ1-1; perhaps TRBD1 as D (5 bases). Trimming left V 0 bases short and J 9 bases short, with 12 bases between. The CDR3 runs 13 residues. CDR1 and CDR2 from the germline V gene are SGDLS and YYNGEE. CDR3: CASSVDPGTQAFF. CDR3 sequence (DNA): TGTGCCAGCAGCGTAGATCCAGGGACTCAAGCTTTCTTT.

V is TRBV28 and J is TRBJ1-1; D is unresolved. Germline V CDR1 and CDR2: MDHEN, SYDVKM. Trimming took off 8 bases at V and 1 base at J, with 11 bases between the two ends. This CDR3 comprises 13 residues. The CDR3 DNA is TGTGCCAGCTTCGAGAACTCGAACACTGAAGCTTTCTTT. Amino acid sequence: CASFENSNTEAFF.

The CDR3 DNA is TGTGCCAGCCCCGACAGGAGCTCCTACGAGCAGTACTTC. Translation gives CASPDRSSYEQYF. The V gene is TRBV21-1, the J gene TRBJ2-7; TRBD1 is taken as the D call from the table, unchecked against the DNA. TRBV21-1 is given as a pseudogene. This CDR3 has 13 residues.

The chain couples TRBV5-4 to TRBJ1-2, with D perhaps TRBD1 (6 bases). CDR1 is SGHNT and CDR2 is YYREEE in the germline V gene (reference sequence). CDR3 length: 13 amino acids. The V end was cut by 1 base, the J end by 4 bases, with 8 bases between. This CDR3 is CASSLIGGYGYTF. In nucleotides, the CDR3 is TGTGCCAGCAGCTTGATAGGGGGCTATGGCTACACCTTC.

The gene calls are TRBV19 and TRBJ1-5, with a tentative D call TRBD1 (5 bases). Germline CDR1 is LNHDA and CDR2 is SQIVND (reference sequence). Trimming pared 2 bases from V and 9 bases from J, leaving 11 bases between. CDR3 length: 13 residues. CDR3 amino acids: CASSIQGLAPQHF. In DNA form, the CDR3 reads TGTGCCAGTAGTATACAGGGCTTGGCGCCCCAGCATTTT.

The V call is TRBV6-5, the J call TRBJ2-7; the D gene is possibly TRBD2 (6 bases). Germline CDR1 and CDR2: MNHEY and SVGAGI. This CDR3 has 15 amino acids. V was pared by 6 bases and J by 3 bases, with 18 bases between. The CDR3: CASRHKNGAGYEQYF. DNA for the CDR3: TGTGCCAGCAGGCACAAGAATGGAGCGGGCTACGAGCAGTACTTC.

V gene TRBV7-3 combines with J gene TRBJ2-3; 12 positions agree with TRBD2. The length of the CDR3 is 17 residues. CDR1 is SGHTA and CDR2 is FQGTGA in the germline V gene. V shed 2 bases, J shed 0 bases, and the junction held 3 bases outside the gene matches. In nucleotides, the CDR3 is TGTGCCAGCAGCTTATACCTAGCGGGGGGGAGCACAGATACGCAGTATTTT. It specifies CASSLYLAGGSTDTQYF.